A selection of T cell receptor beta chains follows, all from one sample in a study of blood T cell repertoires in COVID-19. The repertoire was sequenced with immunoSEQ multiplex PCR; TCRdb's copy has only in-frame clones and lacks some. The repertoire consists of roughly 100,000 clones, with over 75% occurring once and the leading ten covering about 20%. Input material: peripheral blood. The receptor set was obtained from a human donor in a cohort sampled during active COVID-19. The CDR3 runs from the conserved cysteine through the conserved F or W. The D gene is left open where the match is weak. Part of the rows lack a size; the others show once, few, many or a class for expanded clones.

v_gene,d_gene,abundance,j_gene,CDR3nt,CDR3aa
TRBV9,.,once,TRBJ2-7,TGTGCCAGCAGCGTAGGAGGGCGTTCCTACGAGCAGTACTTC,CASSVGGRSYEQYF
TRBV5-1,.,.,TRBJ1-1,TGCGCCAGCAGCTTATCCCAAATGAACACTGAAGCTTTCTTT,CASSLSQMNTEAFF
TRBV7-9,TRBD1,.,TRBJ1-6,TGTGCCAGCAGGTCGATCCTACGGGACAGGCTAAATTCACCCCTCCACTTT,CASRSILRDRLNSPLHF
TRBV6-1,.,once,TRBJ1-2,TGTGCCAGCAGTGAGAACACCCAGCGATCTTATGGCTACACCTTC,CASSENTQRSYGYTF
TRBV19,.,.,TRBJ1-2,TGTGCCAGTGCACCCCCGGGGGGTAGCTATGGCTACACCTTC,CASAPPGGSYGYTF
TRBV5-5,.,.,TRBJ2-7,TGTGCCAGCATCCCCCTCGGCTACGAGCAGTACTTC,CASIPLGYEQYF
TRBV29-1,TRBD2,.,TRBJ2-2,TGCAGCGTTAGCGGGAGTGGACCCGGGGAGCTGTTTTTT,CSVSGSGPGELFF
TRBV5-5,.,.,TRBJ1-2,TGTGCCAGCAGCCCGAGTCGTGGCAGGGCCAGCTATGGCTACACCTTC,CASSPSRGRASYGYTF
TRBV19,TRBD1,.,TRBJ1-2,TGTGCCAGTAGTCCACCCGGGGGACAGGTCTATGGCTACACCTTC,CASSPPGGQVYGYTF
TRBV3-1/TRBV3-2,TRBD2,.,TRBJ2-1,TGTGCCAGCAGCAATTTTCCGGGACTAGCGGGATTAAATGAGCAGTTCTTC,CASSNFPGLAGLNEQFF
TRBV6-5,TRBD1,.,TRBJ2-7,TGTGCCAGCAGTTTTATTCCGGGACAGGGGCCGGGGGAGCAGTACTTC,CASSFIPGQGPGEQYF
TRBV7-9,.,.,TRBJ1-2,TGTGCCAGCAGCCCTGAAATGGTCGCCGCGGAAGGCTACACCTTC,CASSPEMVAAEGYTF
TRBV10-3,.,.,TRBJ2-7,TGTGCCATCAGTTTATCCGGGACTGACTCCTACGAGCAGTACTTC,CAISLSGTDSYEQYF
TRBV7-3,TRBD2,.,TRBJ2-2,TGTGCCAGCAGCCAACCCGGGCGGGAGGACACCGGGGAGCTGTTTTTT,CASSQPGREDTGELFF
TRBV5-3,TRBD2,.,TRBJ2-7,TGTGCCAGAAGCAGCGGTGGGGGGGACCCCTACGAGCAGTACTTC,CARSSGGGDPYEQYF
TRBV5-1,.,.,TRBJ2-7,TGCGCCAGCAGCTTGTCGTACGGAGGGAATGTCGAGCAGTACTTC,CASSLSYGGNVEQYF
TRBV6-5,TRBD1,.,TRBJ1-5,TGTGCCAGCAGCACAGGGGCGAGGCCCCAGCATTTT,CASSTGARPQHF
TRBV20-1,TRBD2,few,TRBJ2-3,TGCAGTGCTAGTGGACTAGCGGGAGGGATAGATACGCAGTATTTT,CSASGLAGGIDTQYF
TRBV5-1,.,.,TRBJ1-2,TGCGCCAGCAGTCTGAGGGATGACTATGGCTACACCTTC,CASSLRDDYGYTF
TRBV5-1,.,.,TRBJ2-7,TGCGCCAGCAGCTTGGGGGGACATTCTGTTGGCGAGCAGTACTTC,CASSLGGHSVGEQYF
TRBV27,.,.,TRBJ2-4,TGTGCCAGCAGTCCAACAGGGGTAGAAATAGCCGGGGGCAAAAACATTCAGTACTTC,CASSPTGVEIAGGKNIQYF
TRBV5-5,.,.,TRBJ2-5,TGTGCCAGCAGCTTGGTTAACCAAGAGACCCAGTACTTC,CASSLVNQETQYF
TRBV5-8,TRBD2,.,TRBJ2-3,TGTGCCAGCAGCTTCCTCCTAGCGGTCACAGATACGCAGTATTTT,CASSFLLAVTDTQYF
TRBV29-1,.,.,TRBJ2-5,TGCAGCGCTTCGGTTGGGTATTCAGGGCTCGAGACCCAGTACTTC,CSASVGYSGLETQYF
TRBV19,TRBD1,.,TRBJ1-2,TGTGCCAGTAGCCGGACAGGGGACTATGGCTACACCTTC,CASSRTGDYGYTF
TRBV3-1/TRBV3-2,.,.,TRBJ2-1,TGTGCCAGCAGCCAAGAGTCTAGCGTCGTTGCAAATGAGCAGTTCTTC,CASSQESSVVANEQFF
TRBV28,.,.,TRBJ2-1,TGTGCCAGCAGTCTCTCGAGGTATGAGCAGTTCTTC,CASSLSRYEQFF
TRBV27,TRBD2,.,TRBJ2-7,TGTGCCAGCAGTTTTGAGCTAGCGGGAGGGGCGGGCAGGGACGAGCAGTACTTC,CASSFELAGGAGRDEQYF
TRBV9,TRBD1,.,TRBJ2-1,TGTGCCAGCAGCGTCAGGACAGGGTACCCGAACGAGCAGTTCTTC,CASSVRTGYPNEQFF
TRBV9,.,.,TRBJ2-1,TGTGCCAGCAGCGAGACCGGGGAGTATAGCGGTGAGCAGTTCTTC,CASSETGEYSGEQFF
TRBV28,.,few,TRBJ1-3,TGTGCCAGCAACGGGCCCGGCGGGGGAAACACCATATATTTT,CASNGPGGGNTIYF
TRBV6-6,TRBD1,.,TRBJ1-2,TGTGCCAGCAGACCGACTGGCAGGACAGGGGGCTATGGCTACACCTTC,CASRPTGRTGGYGYTF
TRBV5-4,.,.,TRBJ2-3,TGTGCCAGCAGCTTGGCCACGCGGGCGTTCACAGATACGCAGTATTTT,CASSLATRAFTDTQYF
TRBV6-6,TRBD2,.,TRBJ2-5,TGTGCCAGCAGTGCGAAAGGGACTAGCGGGCAGACCCAGTACTTC,CASSAKGTSGQTQYF
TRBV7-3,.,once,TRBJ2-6,TGTGCCAGCAGCTTACGTACAGATCGATTCTCTGGGGCCAACGTCCTGACTTTC,CASSLRTDRFSGANVLTF
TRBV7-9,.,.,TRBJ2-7,TGTGCCAGCAGCCCCGACAGACATTACGAGCAGTACTTC,CASSPDRHYEQYF
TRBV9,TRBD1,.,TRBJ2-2,TGTGCCAGCAGCACTGGGGGACAGGGCCGGACCGGGGAGCTGTTTTTT,CASSTGGQGRTGELFF
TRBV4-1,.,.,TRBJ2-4,TGCGCCAGCAGCCAAGGCTACGCCGTCGACAGAATCAAAAACATTCAGTACTTC,CASSQGYAVDRIKNIQYF